These T cell receptor beta chains were read from a single sample in a study of shared clonotypes between healthy human individuals. Method: immunoSEQ multiplex PCR; TCRdb's copy keeps in-frame clones and lacks some. The sample includes 850,000 to 1,100,000 clones, approximately 77% of them seen just once. Sequenced: memory CD4+ T cells from PBMCs. The receptor set was obtained from a man aged 18 to 30 in good health. Some clones in this sample may be carry-over from other donors' samples. Each CDR3 is given with its conserved first and last residue. A D gene is named only where the DNA matches it firmly. Clone size is stated in some rows and not others, as once, few, many or a class when expanded.

J gene	CDR3 length	V gene	clone size	D gene	CDR3 DNA	CDR3 protein
TRBJ2-7	15	TRBV11-2	few	TRBD2	TGTGCCAGCAGCCCCCGCCGGCTAGCGGGATACGAGCAGTACTTC	CASSPRRLAGYEQYF
TRBJ2-7	13	TRBV13	few	.	TGTGCCAGCAGCTTAGGGGGGGCTCTCGAGCAGTACTTC	CASSLGGALEQYF
TRBJ2-1	15	TRBV5-5	.	TRBD2	TGTGCCAGCAGCGGATTAGCGGGAGCGGTTAATGAGCAGTTCTTC	CASSGLAGAVNEQFF
TRBJ1-4	14	TRBV10-2	few	.	TGCGCCAGCAGGATAGGGGGGACTAATGAAAAACTGTTTTTT	CASRIGGTNEKLFF
TRBJ2-7	13	TRBV6-1	.	.	TGTGCCAGCCAAACGCACAGGGTGTACGAGCAGTACTTC	CASQTHRVYEQYF
TRBJ1-5	14	TRBV7-9	.	.	TGTGCCAGCAGCGAAATAGTCGGGGATCAGCCCCAGCATTTT	CASSEIVGDQPQHF
TRBJ1-2	14	TRBV18	.	.	TGTGCCAGCTCACCCGGACAGCCTTCCTATGGCTACACCTTC	CASSPGQPSYGYTF
TRBJ2-3	18	TRBV9	.	TRBD2	TGTGCCAGCAGCGTAGGAGGACTAGCGGGAGGCCTTCCAGATACGCAGTATTTT	CASSVGGLAGGLPDTQYF
TRBJ2-5	15	TRBV7-7	.	.	TGTGCCAGCAGCTTAACCCGGGGACCCCAAGAGACCCAGTACTTC	CASSLTRGPQETQYF
TRBJ2-7	15	TRBV5-1	.	.	TGCGCCAGCAGCCCAGGGGGGACGTCTACCTACGAGCAGTACTTC	CASSPGGTSTYEQYF
TRBJ2-1	12	TRBV28	.	.	TGTGCCAGCAGCTTCCAGGGGCTCCAGCAGTTCTTC	CASSFQGLQQFF
TRBJ1-3	15	TRBV5-4	.	.	TGTGCCAGCAGCACCGGACAGCGCTCTGGAAACACCATATATTTT	CASSTGQRSGNTIYF
TRBJ1-2	13	TRBV6-1	.	TRBD1	TGTGCCAGCAGTGAGGGGACAGGGGCAAGCGGTACCTTC	CASSEGTGASGTF
TRBJ2-7	14	TRBV6-1	.	.	TGTGCCAGCAGTCAGCGGCAATACTCCTACGAGCAGTACTTC	CASSQRQYSYEQYF
TRBJ1-2	12	TRBV2	.	.	TGTGCCAGCCGTGACAGGATGTATGGCTACACCTTC	CASRDRMYGYTF
TRBJ2-3	15	TRBV5-1	.	TRBD2	TGCGCCAGCAGCTTCGCCCCTTGGGGGGGGTATACGCAGTATTTT	CASSFAPWGGYTQYF
TRBJ1-5	13	TRBV5-5	many	.	TGTGCCAGCAGTTGGGACGGAAATCAGCCCCAGCATTTT	CASSWDGNQPQHF
TRBJ1-4	13	TRBV7-3	.	.	TGTGCCAGCAGCTACGGGGCCGGGGGAAAACTGTTTTTT	CASSYGAGGKLFF
TRBJ1-1	14	TRBV5-5	once	.	TGTGCCAGCAGCTTGGGTCGACTGAACACTGAAGCTTTCTTT	CASSLGRLNTEAFF
TRBJ2-1	11	TRBV20-1	once	.	TGCAGTGCCAACTACGGTAATGAGCAGTTCTTC	CSANYGNEQFF
TRBJ2-1	16	TRBV4-2	.	.	TGTGCCAGCAGCCAGAAGGATCTTGATTCCTACAATGAGCAGTTCTTC	CASSQKDLDSYNEQFF
TRBJ2-7	14	TRBV28	.	.	TGTGCCAGCCCCTCCGATGGGCCGCTAATGGAGCAGTACTTC	CASPSDGPLMEQYF
TRBJ2-1	15	TRBV7-2	.	.	TGTGCCAGCAGCTTAACGGGTTTTCGGAACAATGAGCAGTTCTTC	CASSLTGFRNNEQFF
TRBJ2-3	18	TRBV7-2	few	TRBD2	TGTGCCAGCAGTCCGGGACTAGCGGGAGGCCACAGCACAGATACGCAGTATTTT	CASSPGLAGGHSTDTQYF
TRBJ2-3	14	TRBV6-1	.	TRBD1	TGTGCCAGCAGCCGGACAGGGAGCACAGATACGCAGTATTTT	CASSRTGSTDTQYF
TRBJ1-1	13	TRBV6-6	.	.	TGTGCCAGCAGCCAGCAGACCCCCACTGAAGCTTTCTTT	CASSQQTPTEAFF
TRBJ2-1	14	TRBV5-1	.	.	TGCGCCAGCAGCGAAAGTACTAGCTACAATGAGCAGTTCTTC	CASSESTSYNEQFF
TRBJ1-4	14	TRBV30	.	.	TGTGCCGAAGGGGCGGAACCAACTAATGAAAAACTGTTTTTT	CAEGAEPTNEKLFF
TRBJ2-7	13	TRBV7-8	.	.	TGTGCCAGCAGCTTGGACTATTCCTACGAGCAGTACTTC	CASSLDYSYEQYF
TRBJ2-7	15	TRBV5-1	.	TRBD2	TGCGCCAGCGGTCACGTGATAGCGGGGAACCACGAGCAGTACTTC	CASGHVIAGNHEQYF
TRBJ1-2	12	TRBV21-1	.	.	TGTGCCAGCAGCAAAGGTTGCTATGGCTACACCTTC	CASSKGCYGYTF
TRBJ1-3	14	TRBV28	.	.	TGTGCCAGCAGTTTTAGGGATCTAAGAAACACCATATATTTT	CASSFRDLRNTIYF